Below, 32 T cell receptor beta chains from the same sample are listed, as sequenced in a study of response to subunit inactivated influenza vaccine. TCRdb called the RT-PCR reads again in MiXCR, with one record for every CDR3 protein. Of a few hundred thousand distinct CDR3 sequences listed, 10% to 15% are singletons. Sequenced here: non-naive T cells sorted from PBMCs, sampled less than 15 days before vaccination. Every receptor here comes from a man aged 50 to 59 who received an inactivated influenza vaccine.

This clonotype was seen many times. This chain uses TRBV27 with TRBJ1-1; TRBD1 matches 9 bases. CDR3 length: 14 amino acids. CDR1 and CDR2 from the germline V gene are MNHEY and SMNVEV (reference sequence). V gave up 8 bases and J gave up 0 bases; unmatched junction bases: 4. CDR3 loop: CASWDRAMNTEAFF. CDR3 coding DNA: TGTGCCAGCTGGGACAGGGCCATGAACACTGAAGCTTTCTTT.

The table lists this clonotype with a few counts. The chain links TRBV5-1 to TRBJ2-7; no clear D gene. This CDR3 spans 15 amino acids. V lost 2 bases, J lost 0 bases, and 12 bases lay in between. CDR1 and CDR2 (germline): SGHRS, YFSETQ. The CDR3 DNA reads as TGCGCCAGCAGCTTAGGTGGGTCCCACTCCTACGAGCAGTACTTC. This translates into CASSLGGSHSYEQYF.

As concerns this clonotype: At one end, the junction sequence differs from germline, possibly due to a read error. The chain couples TRBV20-1 to TRBJ2-1, with TRBD2 matching over 7 bases. CDR3 length: 16 residues. Germline CDR1 DFQATT, CDR2 SNEGSKA (reference sequence). The CDR3 spells CIARLSGALGSNEQFF. The CDR3 nucleotides read TGCATTGCTAGATTAAGCGGGGCCCTAGGTAGCAATGAGCAGTTCTTC.

This clonotype was observed a few times. The chain uses TRBV7-2 and TRBJ1-4; TRBD1 might be the D (5 bases). This CDR3 contains 14 residues. The germline V gene has CDR1 SGHTA and CDR2 FQGNSA. V was shortened by 0 bases and J by 8 bases, with 10 bases between the two germline ends. The CDR3 DNA is TGTGCCAGCAGCTTAGCAGGGAGGGGAGAAAAACTGTTTTTT. It codes for CASSLAGRGEKLFF.

This clonotype was observed many times. V is TRBV4-3 and J is TRBJ2-4; 8 nucleotides line up with TRBD1. V lost 2 bases, J lost 7 bases, and 4 bases stayed unmatched. CDR3 size: 14 residues. Germline values: CDR1 LGHNA, CDR2 YSLEER. The CDR3 protein is CASSQYRDRNIQYF. For the CDR3, the DNA is TGCGCCAGCAGCCAATACCGGGACAGGAACATTCAGTACTTC.

The chain carries TRBV4-2 and TRBJ2-3; tentatively, D is TRBD2 (5 bases). The V end was cut by 3 bases, the J end by 3 bases, with 19 bases between. The CDR3 length is 17 residues. From germline, CDR1 is LGHNA and CDR2 YNFKEQ. The CDR3 region has the DNA TGTGCCAGCAGCCAGAAAGGTATAGGGAGTTTAACAGATACGCAGTATTTT. Translation gives CASSQKGIGSLTDTQYF.

The sample holds a few counts of this clonotype. The gene calls are TRBV29-1 and TRBJ1-2; no clear D gene. The CDR3 runs 13 residues. Germline V gene lookup returns CDR1 SQVTM and CDR2 ANQGSEA. V lost 1 base to trimming and J lost 2 bases, with 8 bases between them. CDR3 loop: CSVEATSNYGYTF. CDR3 DNA sequence: TGCAGCGTTGAAGCGACGTCCAACTATGGCTACACCTTC. Based on the CDR3 plus reference TRBV29-1 and TRBJ1-2, the full variable domain is SAVISQKPSRDICQRGTSLTIQCQVDSQVTMMFWYRQQPGQSLTLIATANQGSEATYESGFVIDKFPISRPNLTFSTLTVSNMSPEDSSIYLCSVEATSNYGYTFGSGTRLTVV.

This clonotype was observed at least ten times. This CDR3 reads CASSSLYFSPDYGYTF. CDR3 in DNA: TGTGCCAGCAGCTCACTTTATTTTTCCCCCGACTATGGCTACACCTTC. V gene TRBV7-9 combines with J gene TRBJ1-2; D unclear. The CDR3 extends over 16 amino acids. Germline CDR1 and CDR2: SEHNR and FQNEAQ (reference sequence). Trimming took off 4 bases at V and 3 bases at J, with 18 bases between the two ends. Looking up the rest from reference TRBV7-9 and TRBJ1-2 gives the full variable domain: DTGVSQNPRHKITKRGQNVTFRCDPISEHNRLYWYRQTLGQGPEFLTYFQNEAQLEKSRLLSDRFSAERPKGSFSTLEIQRTEQGDSAMYLCASSSLYFSPDYGYTFGSGTRLTVV.

This sequence joins TRBV3-1 and TRBJ2-6; possibly TRBD2 for D (5 bases). V was pared by 4 bases and J by 1 base, with 8 bases between. The CDR3 contains 15 residues. CDR1 LGHDT and CDR2 YNNKEL come from the germline V gene (reference sequence). The DNA of the CDR3 is TGTGCCAGCAGCCGCCGGACTTCTGGGGCCAACGTCCTGACTTTC. The encoded protein is CASSRRTSGANVLTF. The variable domain in full, completed from reference TRBV3-1 and TRBJ2-6, reads DTAVSQTPKYLVTQMGNDKSIKCEQNLGHDTMYWYKQDSKKFLKIMFSYNNKELIINETVPNRFSPKSPDKAHLNLHINSLELGDSAVYFCASSRRTSGANVLTFGAGSRLTVL.

This clonotype was counted a few times. The chain employs TRBV20-1 and TRBJ2-1; 14 bases map to TRBD2. The CDR3 runs 15 residues. The germline V gene has CDR1 DFQATT and CDR2 SNEGSKA (reference sequence). Trimming at V came to 5 bases and at J to 7 bases, leaving 7 bases not matched to a gene. The CDR3 protein is CSAATSGRARNEQFF. As DNA, the CDR3 is TGCAGTGCTGCGACTAGCGGGAGGGCCCGTAATGAGCAGTTCTTC.

The gene calls are TRBV6-1 and TRBJ1-2; D remains ambiguous. Per germline, CDR1 MNHNS and CDR2 SASEGT. Trimming took 6 bases from V and 0 from J, leaving 17 bases between them. This CDR3 region has 16 residues. CDR3 protein: CASRRVAVPPNYGYTF. The CDR3 DNA is TGTGCCAGCAGGAGGGTGGCAGTCCCACCTAACTATGGCTACACCTTC.

In its sample, this clonotype was seen many times. The chain links TRBV29-1 to TRBJ1-1, with unresolved D. CDR1 and CDR2 (germline): SQVTM, ANQGSEA. The CDR3 spans 14 residues. Trimming removed 6 bases at V and 4 bases at J, with 18 bases between. The CDR3 DNA sequence: TGCAGCGTCACTCACCGGGTCCAAACCACTGAAGCTTTCTTT. Residues: CSVTHRVQTTEAFF.

The chain recombines TRBV20-1 with TRBJ2-7; D is ambiguous. The CDR3 runs to 15 residues. Germline V gene sequence: CDR1 DFQATT, CDR2 SNEGSKA (reference sequence). Trimming cost V 1 base and J 5 bases, with 18 bases left between them. In DNA form, the CDR3 reads TGCAGTGCTAGAGCGACGGGCCACGTAACTCACGAGCAGTACTTC. Its translation is CSARATGHVTHEQYF.

This clonotype was detected a few times. This rearrangement joins TRBV20-1 to TRBJ2-2, with D perhaps matching TRBD2 (5 bases). The length of the CDR3 is 14 residues. V shed 3 bases and J shed 5 bases, with 13 bases lying between them. The germline V gene encodes CDR1 DFQATT and CDR2 SNEGSKA (reference sequence). CDR3 sequence (DNA): TGCAGTGCTAGTAACAGCCCGGGGACCGGGGAGCTGTTTTTT. Protein: CSASNSPGTGELFF.

This clonotype was seen ten or more times. The chain combines TRBV7-3 with TRBJ2-3; the match to TRBD1 covers 9 bases. The V segment lost 6 bases and the J segment 3 bases; nucleotides outside the gene matches: 4. This CDR3 is 14 amino acids long. Germline CDR1 and CDR2: SGHTA and FQGTGA. The CDR3 sequence: CASSQGTGTDTQYF. CDR3 coding DNA: TGTGCCAGCAGTCAAGGGACAGGGACAGATACGCAGTATTTT.

This clonotype was seen a few times. This chain uses TRBV7-9 with TRBJ2-7; TRBD2 matches 10 bases. CDR1 and CDR2 from the germline V gene are SEHNR and FQNEAQ (reference sequence). The CDR3 runs 14 residues. Trimming cost V 4 bases and J 4 bases; bases outside gene matches: 4. CDR3 in amino acids: CASSSSGSLYEQYF. CDR3 sequence (DNA): TGTGCCAGCAGCTCTAGCGGGAGCTTGTACGAGCAGTACTTC.

This clonotype was seen a handful of times. The chain recombines TRBV20-1 with TRBJ2-5, with a possible D match to TRBD2 (6 bases). Germline V gene data show CDR1 as DFQATT and CDR2 as SNEGSKA (reference sequence). The CDR3 is made up of 15 amino acids. Trimming cost V 3 bases and J 1 base, with 15 bases left between them. The CDR3 sequence is CSASRGGNTQETQYF. CDR3 DNA sequence: TGCAGTGCTAGTCGGGGCGGGAACACCCAAGAGACCCAGTACTTC.

CDR3 bases: TGTGCCAGCAGTGAAAACAGCTATGGCTACACCTTC. Translating gives CASSENSYGYTF. This chain uses TRBV25-1 with TRBJ1-2; D call uncertain. CDR1 is MGHDK and CDR2 is SYGVNS in the germline V gene. The CDR3 consists of 12 residues. The V end was cut by 2 bases, the J end by 4 bases, with 5 bases between.

This clonotype was observed a few times. The chain combines TRBV20-1 with TRBJ1-1, with D maybe TRBD1 (6 bases). The CDR3 has 16 amino acids. V lost 0 bases and J lost 5, with 19 bases in between. Germline V gene sequence: CDR1 DFQATT, CDR2 SNEGSKA (reference sequence). The CDR3, as DNA: TGCAGTGCTAGAGACGAAACAGGGATGAGTGGGACTGAAGCTTTCTTT. It encodes CSARDETGMSGTEAFF.

The rearrangement joins TRBV7-9 to TRBJ2-4; no reliable D call. CDR3 length: 14 residues. V dropped 5 bases and J dropped 0 bases, with 8 bases sitting between them. Germline CDR1 SEHNR, CDR2 FQNEAQ (reference sequence). The CDR3 DNA reads TGTGCCAGCAGCCCTCAGTTAGCCAAAAACATTCAGTACTTC. Its translation is CASSPQLAKNIQYF.

Here the CDR3 reads CASSLIQGPNSPLHF. CDR3 sequence (DNA): TGTGCCAGCAGTTTAATTCAGGGCCCTAATTCACCCCTCCACTTT. The chain uses TRBV12-3 or TRBV12-4 and TRBJ1-6; D is perhaps TRBD1 (5 bases). This CDR3 contains 15 residues. The V and J ends lost 2 bases and 6 bases respectively, with 11 bases between them.

This clonotype was counted at least ten times. This chain joins TRBV5-1 and TRBJ1-1; D uncertain. Trimming cost V 0 bases and J 6 bases, with 9 bases left between them. This CDR3 has 13 amino acids. Germline V gene sequence: CDR1 SGHRS, CDR2 YFSETQ. The CDR3 region is CASSLGPNAEAFF. The DNA of the CDR3 is TGCGCCAGCAGCTTGGGACCCAACGCTGAAGCTTTCTTT.

This clonotype was counted only a few times. CDR3 loop: CASSLSREQYF. The CDR3 DNA is TGTGCCAGCAGCTTAAGCAGGGAGCAGTACTTC. The chain has TRBV7-9 and TRBJ2-7; D uncertain. Germline V gene data show CDR1 as SEHNR and CDR2 as FQNEAQ (reference sequence). The CDR3 consists of 11 residues. The ends were cut back, 2 bases at V and 7 bases at J, with 6 bases in the middle.

This clonotype was detected a few times. The V gene is TRBV15, the J gene TRBJ2-1, with D maybe TRBD1 (6 bases). The germline CDR1 and CDR2 sequences are LNHNV and YYDKDF (reference sequence). Trimming took off 0 bases at V and 9 bases at J, with 6 bases between the two ends. The CDR3 sequence is 12 residues long. The CDR3 loop reads CATSREGAEQFF. The DNA for the CDR3 is TGTGCCACCAGCAGAGAGGGGGCTGAGCAGTTCTTC.

The V and J genes are TRBV7-2 and TRBJ2-2; TRBD1 matches at 9 bases. Germline assignment: CDR1 SGHTA and CDR2 FQGNSA. This CDR3 region has 15 residues. Unmatched junction bases numbered 3, after V lost 3 bases and J lost 4 bases. DNA for the CDR3: TGTGCCAGCAGCTTCGCGACAGGGGGCACCGGGGAGCTGTTTTTT. It yields the protein CASSFATGGTGELFF.

The gene calls are TRBV7-2 and TRBJ1-2; no reliable D call. CDR3 length equals 14 residues. Germline-derived CDR1 and CDR2 are SGHTA and FQGNSA. The V end was cut by 6 bases, the J end by 3 bases, with 14 bases between. The CDR3 DNA reads TGTGCCAGCAGACCTATCCTGCGATACTATGGCTACACCTTC. Translation gives CASRPILRYYGYTF.

This clonotype was seen a few times. The chain carries TRBV6-4 and TRBJ2-1, with D possibly matching TRBD2 (5 bases). Germline-derived CDR1 and CDR2 are MRHNA and SNTAGT. The CDR3 length is 16 residues. The V end was cut by 2 bases, the J end by 1 base, with 12 bases between. The CDR3 sequence: CASSDPGLFSYNEQFF. Written as DNA, the CDR3 is TGTGCCAGCAGTGACCCCGGACTCTTTTCCTACAATGAGCAGTTCTTC.

This chain joins TRBV25-1 and TRBJ2-1; maybe TRBD2 (5 bases). V was clipped by 1 base and J by 3 bases, with 10 bases between them. In germline, CDR1 is MGHDK, CDR2 SYGVNS. This CDR3 has 15 residues. CDR3: CASSESTRSYNEQFF. The CDR3 DNA reads as TGTGCCAGCAGTGAATCTACTAGGAGCTACAATGAGCAGTTCTTC.

V usage is TRBV9 and J usage is TRBJ1-1; D not resolved. CDR1 is SGDLS, CDR2 YYNGEE, per germline. There are 13 residues in the CDR3. Trimming took off 0 bases at V and 1 base at J, with 4 bases between the two ends. The CDR3 sequence is CASSVGANTEAFF. The CDR3 DNA follows: TGTGCCAGCAGCGTAGGGGCGAACACTGAAGCTTTCTTT.

The rearrangement uses TRBV4-3 and TRBJ1-5; perhaps TRBD1 as D (6 bases). From germline, CDR1 is LGHNA and CDR2 YSLEER. Trimming took 0 bases from V and 7 from J, leaving 19 bases between them. The CDR3 has 17 amino acids. The CDR3 region has the DNA TGCGCCAGCAGCCAAGATGTTAACAGGGAGGTAGGGCAGCCCCAGCATTTT. This gives the protein CASSQDVNREVGQPQHF.

This clonotype was counted a few times. The chain combines TRBV20-1 with TRBJ2-7, with D uncertain. V shed 5 bases and J shed 0 bases, with 11 bases lying between them. The V gene's germline CDR1 is DFQATT and CDR2 SNEGSKA (reference sequence). The CDR3 contains 13 residues. CDR3 residues: CSARTESSYEQYF. CDR3 DNA: TGCAGTGCTCGGACGGAAAGCTCCTACGAGCAGTACTTC.

This clonotype was picked up a small number of times. The rearrangement uses TRBV20-1 and TRBJ2-7; D is unresolved. This CDR3 comprises 11 residues. The germline V gene encodes CDR1 DFQATT and CDR2 SNEGSKA (reference sequence). V lost 3 bases and J 1 base, leaving 4 bases between the germline ends. This CDR3 reads CSARKSYEQYF. CDR3 bases: TGCAGTGCTAGGAAGTCCTACGAGCAGTACTTC.